This TCR beta chain was captured by sequencing in a study of blood T cell repertoires in COVID-19. Measured with immunoSEQ multiplex PCR; TCRdb has only the in-frame clones, and not every one. Among about 190,000 clones listed, approximately 90% were seen once. Specimen: peripheral blood. The origin of this receptor is a man in his fifties or sixties with active or convalescent COVID-19.

CDR3 bases: TGTGCCAGCAGCGTAGGACATGGGGCCGAGACCCAGTACTTC. Its protein product is CASSVGHGAETQYF. The V call is TRBV9, the J call TRBJ2-5, with D possibly TRBD1 on 5 matching bases. Germline-derived CDR1 and CDR2 are SGDLS and YYNGEE. Trimming removed 0 bases from V and 5 bases from J, with 11 bases in between. The CDR3 loop spans 14 amino acids.